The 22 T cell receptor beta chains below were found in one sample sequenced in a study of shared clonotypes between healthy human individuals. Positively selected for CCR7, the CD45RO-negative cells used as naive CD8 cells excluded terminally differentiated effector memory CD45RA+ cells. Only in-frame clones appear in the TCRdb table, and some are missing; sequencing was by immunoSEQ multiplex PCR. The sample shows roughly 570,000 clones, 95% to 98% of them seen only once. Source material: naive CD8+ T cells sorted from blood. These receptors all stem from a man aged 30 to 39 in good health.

This chain's CDR3 is CASSPLRTRREDTQYF. CDR3 bases: TGTGCCAGCTCACCACTCCGGACTCGGAGGGAAGATACGCAGTATTTT. The chain employs TRBV18 and TRBJ2-3; tentatively, D is TRBD2 (6 bases). Trimming pared 1 base from V and 5 bases from J, leaving 16 bases between. From germline, CDR1 is KGHSH and CDR2 LQKENI. CDR3 length: 16 residues.

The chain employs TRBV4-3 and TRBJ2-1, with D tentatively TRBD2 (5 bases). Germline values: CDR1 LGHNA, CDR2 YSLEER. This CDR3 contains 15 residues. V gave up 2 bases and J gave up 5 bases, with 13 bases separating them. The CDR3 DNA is TGCGCCAGCAGCCAATCTGATGGGAGCCACAATGAGCAGTTCTTC. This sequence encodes CASSQSDGSHNEQFF.

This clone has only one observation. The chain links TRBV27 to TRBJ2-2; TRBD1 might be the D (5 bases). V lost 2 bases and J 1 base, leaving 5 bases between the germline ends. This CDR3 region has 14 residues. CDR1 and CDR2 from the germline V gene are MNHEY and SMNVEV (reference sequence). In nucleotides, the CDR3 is TGTGCCAGCAGTTTACAGGGGAACACCGGGGAGCTGTTTTTT. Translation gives CASSLQGNTGELFF.

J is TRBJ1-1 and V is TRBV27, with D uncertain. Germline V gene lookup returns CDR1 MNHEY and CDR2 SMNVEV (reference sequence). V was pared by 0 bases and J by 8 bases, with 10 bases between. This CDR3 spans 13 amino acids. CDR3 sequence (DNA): TGTGCCAGCAGTTTATCGATTTCGAGGGAAGCTTTCTTT. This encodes CASSLSISREAFF.

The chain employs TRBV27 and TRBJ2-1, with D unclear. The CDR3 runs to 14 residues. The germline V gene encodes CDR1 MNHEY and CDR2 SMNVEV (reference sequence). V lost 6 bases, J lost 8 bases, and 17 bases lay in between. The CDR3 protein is CASSPQSSIDEQFF. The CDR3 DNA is TGTGCCAGCAGCCCGCAGTCTTCCATCGATGAGCAGTTCTTC.

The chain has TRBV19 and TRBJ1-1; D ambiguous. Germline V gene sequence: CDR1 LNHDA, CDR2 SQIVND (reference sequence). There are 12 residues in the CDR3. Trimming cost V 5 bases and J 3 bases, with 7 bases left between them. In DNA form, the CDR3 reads TGTGCCAGTAGTTTTTTGGACACTGAAGCTTTCTTT. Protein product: CASSFLDTEAFF.

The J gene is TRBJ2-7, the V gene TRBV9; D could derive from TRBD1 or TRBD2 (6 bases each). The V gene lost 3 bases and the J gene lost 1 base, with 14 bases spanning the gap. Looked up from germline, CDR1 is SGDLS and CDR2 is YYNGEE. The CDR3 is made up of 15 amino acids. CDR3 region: CASSATGRESYEQYF. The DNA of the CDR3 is TGTGCCAGCAGCGCCACAGGGCGGGAATCCTACGAGCAGTACTTC. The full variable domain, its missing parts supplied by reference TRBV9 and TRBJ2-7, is DSGVTQTPKHLITATGQRVTLRCSPRSGDLSVYWYQQSLDQGLQFLIQYYNGEERAKGNILERFSAQQFPDLHSELNLSSLELGDSALYFCASSATGRESYEQYFGPGTRLTVT.

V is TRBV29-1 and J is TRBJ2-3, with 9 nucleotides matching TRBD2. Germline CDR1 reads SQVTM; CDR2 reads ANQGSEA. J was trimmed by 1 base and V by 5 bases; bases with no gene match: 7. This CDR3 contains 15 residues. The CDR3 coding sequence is TGCAGCGTTTTCCTCTGGACTAGCGGCACAGATACGCAGTATTTT. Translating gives CSVFLWTSGTDTQYF.

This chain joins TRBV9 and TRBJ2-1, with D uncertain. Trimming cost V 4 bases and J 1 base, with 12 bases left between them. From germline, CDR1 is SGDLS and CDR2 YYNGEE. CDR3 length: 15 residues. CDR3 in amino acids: CASSSPAYSYNEQFF. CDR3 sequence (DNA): TGTGCCAGCAGCTCCCCTGCCTATTCCTACAATGAGCAGTTCTTC.

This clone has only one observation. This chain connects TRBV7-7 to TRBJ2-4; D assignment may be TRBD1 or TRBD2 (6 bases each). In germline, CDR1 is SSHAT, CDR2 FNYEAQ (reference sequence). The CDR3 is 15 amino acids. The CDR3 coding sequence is TGTGCTAGCTTAGGGGGGCGATACTCCTTTGGTATTCAGTACTTC. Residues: CASLGGRYSFGIQYF. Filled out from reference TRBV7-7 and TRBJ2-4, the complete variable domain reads GAGVSQSPRYKVTKRGQDVTLRCDPISSHATLYWYQQALGQGPEFLTYFNYEAQPDKSGLPSDRFSAERPEGSISTLTIQRTEQRDSAMYRCASLGGRYSFGIQYFGAGTRLSVL.

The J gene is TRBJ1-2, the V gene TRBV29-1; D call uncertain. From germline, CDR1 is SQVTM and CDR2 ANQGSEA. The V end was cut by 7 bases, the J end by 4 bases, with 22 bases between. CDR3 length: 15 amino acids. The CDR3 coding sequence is TGCAGCGCAGTGACAATCGGCCCAATCCTCTATGGCTACACCTTC. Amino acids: CSAVTIGPILYGYTF.

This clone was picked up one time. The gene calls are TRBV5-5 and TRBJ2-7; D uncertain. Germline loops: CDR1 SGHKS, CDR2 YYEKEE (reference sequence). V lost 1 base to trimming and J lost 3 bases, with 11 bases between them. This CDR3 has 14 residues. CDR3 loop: CASSLKQEGYEQYF. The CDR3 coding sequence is TGTGCCAGCAGCTTGAAGCAGGAAGGCTACGAGCAGTACTTC.

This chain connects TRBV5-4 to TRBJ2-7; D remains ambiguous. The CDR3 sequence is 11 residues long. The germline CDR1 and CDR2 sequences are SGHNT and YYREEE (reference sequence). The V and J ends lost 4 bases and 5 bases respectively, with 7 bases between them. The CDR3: CASSGANEQYF. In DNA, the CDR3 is TGTGCCAGCAGCGGCGCGAACGAGCAGTACTTC.

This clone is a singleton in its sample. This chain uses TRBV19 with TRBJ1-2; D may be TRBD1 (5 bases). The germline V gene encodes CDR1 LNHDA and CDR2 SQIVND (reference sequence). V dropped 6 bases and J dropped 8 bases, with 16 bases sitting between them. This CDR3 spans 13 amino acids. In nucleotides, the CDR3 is TGTGCCAGTAGCTGGGACGGGTCTGAGGGCTACACCTTC. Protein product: CASSWDGSEGYTF. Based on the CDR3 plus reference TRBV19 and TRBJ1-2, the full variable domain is DGGITQSPKYLFRKEGQNVTLSCEQNLNHDAMYWYRQDPGQGLRLIYYSQIVNDFQKGDIAEGYSVSREKKESFPLTVTSAQKNPTAFYLCASSWDGSEGYTFGSGTRLTVV.

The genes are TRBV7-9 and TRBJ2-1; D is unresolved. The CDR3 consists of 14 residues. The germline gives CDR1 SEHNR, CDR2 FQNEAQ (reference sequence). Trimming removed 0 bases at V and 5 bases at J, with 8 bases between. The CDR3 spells CASSLAPHDNEQFF. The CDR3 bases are TGTGCCAGCAGCTTAGCGCCCCATGACAATGAGCAGTTCTTC. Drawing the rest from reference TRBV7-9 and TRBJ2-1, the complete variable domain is DTGVSQNPRHKITKRGQNVTFRCDPISEHNRLYWYRQTLGQGPEFLTYFQNEAQLEKSRLLSDRFSAERPKGSFSTLEIQRTEQGDSAMYLCASSLAPHDNEQFFGPGTRLTVL.

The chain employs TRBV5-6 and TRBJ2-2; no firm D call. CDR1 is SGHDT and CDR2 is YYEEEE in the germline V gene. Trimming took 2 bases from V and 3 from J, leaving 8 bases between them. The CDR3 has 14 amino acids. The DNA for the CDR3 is TGTGCCAGCAGCTTTGGCGACTACACCGGGGAGCTGTTTTTT. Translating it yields CASSFGDYTGELFF.

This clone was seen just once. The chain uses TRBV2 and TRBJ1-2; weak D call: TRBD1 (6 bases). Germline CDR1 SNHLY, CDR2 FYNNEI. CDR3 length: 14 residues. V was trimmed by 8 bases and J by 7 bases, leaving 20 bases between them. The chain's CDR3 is CASPKGGRVGGYTF. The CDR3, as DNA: TGTGCCAGCCCAAAGGGGGGGCGCGTCGGTGGCTACACCTTC.

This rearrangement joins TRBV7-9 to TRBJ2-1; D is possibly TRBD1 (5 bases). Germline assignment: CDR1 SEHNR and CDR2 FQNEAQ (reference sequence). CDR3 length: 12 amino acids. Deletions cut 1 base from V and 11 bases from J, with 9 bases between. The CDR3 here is CASSLEGNQQFF. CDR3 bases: TGTGCCAGCAGCTTAGAGGGGAATCAGCAGTTCTTC.

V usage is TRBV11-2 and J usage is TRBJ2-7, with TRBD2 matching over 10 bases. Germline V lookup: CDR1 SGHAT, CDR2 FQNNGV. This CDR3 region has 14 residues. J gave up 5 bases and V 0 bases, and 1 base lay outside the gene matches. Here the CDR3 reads CASSLELAGNEQYF. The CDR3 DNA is TGTGCCAGCAGCTTAGAACTAGCGGGAAACGAGCAGTACTTC.

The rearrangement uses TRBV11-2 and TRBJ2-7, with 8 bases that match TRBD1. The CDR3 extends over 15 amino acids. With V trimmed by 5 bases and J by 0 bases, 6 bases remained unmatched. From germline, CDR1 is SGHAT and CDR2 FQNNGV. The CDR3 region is CASSAQDRDSYEQYF. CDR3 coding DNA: TGTGCCAGCAGCGCCCAGGACAGGGACTCCTACGAGCAGTACTTC.

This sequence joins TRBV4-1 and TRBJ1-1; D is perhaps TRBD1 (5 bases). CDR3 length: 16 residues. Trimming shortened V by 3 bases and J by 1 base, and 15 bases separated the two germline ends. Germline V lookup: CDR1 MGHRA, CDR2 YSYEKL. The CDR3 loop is CASSQGVGRTNTEAFF. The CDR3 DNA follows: TGCGCCAGCAGCCAGGGGGTTGGTCGCACGAACACTGAAGCTTTCTTT.

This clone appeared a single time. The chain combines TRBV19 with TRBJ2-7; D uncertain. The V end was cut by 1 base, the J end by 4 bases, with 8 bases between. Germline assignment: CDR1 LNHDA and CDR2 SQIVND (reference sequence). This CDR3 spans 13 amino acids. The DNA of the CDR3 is TGTGCCAGTAGTATAGGGCTCGGTTACGAGCAGTACTTC. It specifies CASSIGLGYEQYF.